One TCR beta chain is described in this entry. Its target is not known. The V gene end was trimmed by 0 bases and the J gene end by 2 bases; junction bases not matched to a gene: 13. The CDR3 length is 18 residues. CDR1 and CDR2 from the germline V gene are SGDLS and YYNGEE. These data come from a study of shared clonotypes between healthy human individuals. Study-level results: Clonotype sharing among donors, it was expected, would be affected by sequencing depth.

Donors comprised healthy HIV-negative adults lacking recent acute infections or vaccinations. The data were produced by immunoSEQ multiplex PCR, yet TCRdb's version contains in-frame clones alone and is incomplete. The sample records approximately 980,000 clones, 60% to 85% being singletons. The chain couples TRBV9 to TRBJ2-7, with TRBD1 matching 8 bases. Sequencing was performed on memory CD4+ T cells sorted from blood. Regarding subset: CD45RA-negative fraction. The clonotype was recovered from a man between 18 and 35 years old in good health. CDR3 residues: CASSVVGTGGPTPYEQYF. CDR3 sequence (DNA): TGTGCCAGCAGCGTAGTGGGGACAGGAGGACCAACGCCCTACGAGCAGTACTTC. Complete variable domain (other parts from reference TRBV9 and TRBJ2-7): DSGVTQTPKHLITATGQRVTLRCSPRSGDLSVYWYQQSLDQGLQFLIQYYNGEERAKGNILERFSAQQFPDLHSELNLSSLELGDSALYFCASSVVGTGGPTPYEQYFGPGTRLTVT.